Below, 21 T cell receptor beta chains from the same sample are listed, as sequenced in a study of T cells in Graves' hyperthyroidism and ophthalmopathy. TCR beta CDR3 region amplification was performed from RNA transcripts. The TCR CDR3 first-round RT-PCR relied on the HTBI primer set. TCRdb itself ran the multiplex PCR reads through MiXCR, one entry per CDR3 protein. This table holds fewer than 400,000 distinct CDR3 sequences, around 17% found once. Material for sequencing was blood. These receptors came from a man under 40 with Graves' hyperthyroidism.

This clonotype was seen at least ten times. The chain combines TRBV28 with TRBJ2-5; D remains ambiguous. V gave up 3 bases and J gave up 1 base, with 9 bases separating them. There are 14 residues in the CDR3. CDR1 and CDR2 from the germline V gene are MDHEN and SYDVKM. The CDR3: CASSFWAGQETQYF. CDR3 bases: TGTGCCAGCAGTTTCTGGGCAGGCCAAGAGACCCAGTACTTC. Looking up the rest from reference TRBV28 and TRBJ2-5 gives the full variable domain: DVKVTQSSRYLVKRTGEKVFLECVQDMDHENMFWYRQDPGLGLRLIYFSYDVKMKEKGDIPEGYSVSREKKERFSLILESASTNQTSMYLCASSFWAGQETQYFGPGTRLLVL.

This clonotype was counted between two and nine times. The rearrangement joins TRBV20-1 to TRBJ2-7; 8 bases fit TRBD2. CDR1 and CDR2 from the germline V gene are DFQATT and SNEGSKA (reference sequence). The V segment lost 7 bases and the J segment 7 bases; nucleotides outside the gene matches: 12. This CDR3 region has 13 residues. The CDR3 loop reads CSVPGLAGWEQYF. CDR3 DNA: TGCAGTGTTCCAGGACTAGCAGGTTGGGAGCAGTACTTC.

This clonotype has a handful of counts. This may arise from a read error, as a much more abundant clone is one base away. The chain recombines TRBV3-1 with TRBJ1-2, with 7 bases fitting TRBD1. Germline V lookup: CDR1 LGHDT, CDR2 YNNKEL (reference sequence). This CDR3 spans 13 amino acids. CDR3 amino acids: CASSQDRFYGCTF. The CDR3 nucleotides read TGTGCCAGCAGCCAGGACAGGTTCTATGGCTGCACCTTC.

This clonotype was found a few times. The J gene is TRBJ2-2, the V gene TRBV27; perhaps TRBD2 as D (6 bases). CDR1 is MNHEY, CDR2 SMNVEV, per germline (reference sequence). The CDR3 length is 15 residues. The germline V and J ends were trimmed by 2 bases and 3 bases, with 10 bases remaining between them. The CDR3 region has the DNA TGTGCCAGCAGTTTACTGGGGGGATACACCGGGGAGCTGTTTTTT. Translated: CASSLLGGYTGELFF.

The V call is TRBV3-1, the J call TRBJ2-7; tentatively, D is TRBD1 (6 bases). The CDR3 is made up of 13 amino acids. V was cut by 11 bases and J by 5 bases, with 19 bases left in between. Germline CDR1 and CDR2: LGHDT and YNNKEL (reference sequence). The CDR3 DNA reads TGTGCCGCAGGGGAGCGGAGCCGGAACGAGCAGTACTTC. Encoded protein: CAAGERSRNEQYF.

Many counts were recorded for this clonotype. This chain uses TRBV24-1 with TRBJ1-2; D is possibly TRBD1 (5 bases). From germline, CDR1 is KGHDR and CDR2 SFDVKD. The CDR3 runs 13 residues. The V end was cut by 4 bases, the J end by 5 bases, with 10 bases between. CDR3: CATSEAGYYGYTF. The CDR3 region has the DNA TGTGCCACCAGTGAAGCAGGGTATTATGGCTACACCTTC.

This chain uses TRBV11-2 with TRBJ2-1; 10 bases map to TRBD2. V shed 9 bases, J shed 6 bases, and the junction held 11 bases outside the gene matches. Germline V gives CDR1 SGHAT, CDR2 FQNNGV. The CDR3 consists of 15 residues. This CDR3 reads CASTAGLAGANEQFF. CDR3 bases: TGTGCCAGTACGGCTGGCCTAGCGGGAGCCAATGAGCAGTTCTTC.

This clonotype was observed at least ten times. The chain carries TRBV11-2 and TRBJ2-5, with 9 bases aligning to TRBD2. This CDR3 contains 15 residues. V trimming: 2 bases; J trimming: 5 bases; junction bases outside the gene matches: 6. Germline V gene sequence: CDR1 SGHAT, CDR2 FQNNGV. This chain's CDR3 is CASSLSPRGGETQYF. The CDR3 DNA follows: TGTGCCAGCAGCTTAAGCCCGCGGGGGGGGGAGACCCAGTACTTC.

The chain is built from TRBV7-9 and TRBJ1-1; weak D call: TRBD1 (5 bases). The V end lost 5 bases, the J end lost 5 bases, and 15 bases lay between the germline ends. This CDR3 comprises 14 residues. Per the germline V gene, CDR1 is SEHNR and CDR2 is FQNEAQ (reference sequence). The CDR3 here is CASSNLGVETEAFF. As DNA, the CDR3 is TGTGCCAGCAGCAACCTGGGGGTAGAAACTGAAGCTTTCTTT. The entire variable domain, with the rest obtained from reference TRBV7-9 and TRBJ1-1, is as follows: DTGVSQNPRHKITKRGQNVTFRCDPISEHNRLYWYRQTLGQGPEFLTYFQNEAQLEKSRLLSDRFSAERPKGSFSTLEIQRTEQGDSAMYLCASSNLGVETEAFFGQGTRLTVV.

This clonotype has ten or more counts. The V gene is TRBV28, the J gene TRBJ2-1; D is tentatively TRBD1 or TRBD2 (5 bases each). Germline V lookup: CDR1 MDHEN, CDR2 SYDVKM. This CDR3 spans 15 amino acids. Trimming stripped 3 bases from V and 3 bases from J, with 12 bases between. In DNA, the CDR3 is TGTGCCAGCAGTTTGGGGGAGCCGTACTACAATGAGCAGTTCTTC. Protein product: CASSLGEPYYNEQFF. The variable domain in full, with the rest retrieved from reference TRBV28 and TRBJ2-1, is DVKVTQSSRYLVKRTGEKVFLECVQDMDHENMFWYRQDPGLGLRLIYFSYDVKMKEKGDIPEGYSVSREKKERFSLILESASTNQTSMYLCASSLGEPYYNEQFFGPGTRLTVL.

J is TRBJ2-3 and V is TRBV5-1; 7 bases agree with TRBD2. Germline CDR1 and CDR2: SGHRS and YFSETQ. CDR3 size: 15 residues. With V trimmed by 2 bases and J by 5 bases, 8 bases remained unmatched. The CDR3 loop is CASSFPAGTRDTQYF. Here the CDR3 DNA reads TGCGCCAGCAGCTTTCCAGCGGGAACGCGAGATACGCAGTATTTT.

There are a few counts of this clonotype. This chain uses TRBV6-1 with TRBJ1-4; TRBD1 might be the D (5 bases). V dropped 7 bases and J dropped 7 bases, with 19 bases sitting between them. CDR1 MNHNS and CDR2 SASEGT come from the germline V gene. This CDR3 is 15 amino acids long. The CDR3 protein is CASTAGGGTGEKLFF. The CDR3 DNA sequence: TGTGCCAGCACAGCGGGGGGGGGGACGGGTGAAAAACTGTTTTTT.

This clonotype came up many times. J is TRBJ1-1 and V is TRBV5-1; no firm D call. Germline V CDR1 and CDR2: SGHRS, YFSETQ. This CDR3 spans 15 amino acids. Trimming pared 4 bases from V and 4 bases from J, leaving 17 bases between. The CDR3, as DNA: TGCGCCAGCAGCCGAACCAGGCCGGACCGCACTGAAGCTTTCTTT. This sequence encodes CASSRTRPDRTEAFF.

Many counts were recorded for this clonotype. This sequence joins TRBV7-3 and TRBJ2-3; D remains ambiguous. The CDR3 runs to 14 residues. Deletions cut 2 bases from V and 0 bases from J, with 6 bases between. Germline V CDR1 and CDR2: SGHTA, FQGTGA. CDR3 amino acids: CASSLGRSTDTQYF. The DNA for the CDR3 is TGTGCCAGCAGCTTAGGCCGTAGCACAGATACGCAGTATTTT.

This clonotype has more than one count but fewer than ten. The chain combines TRBV27 with TRBJ1-6; D is undetermined. This CDR3 is built from 12 residues. V lost 8 bases, J lost 16 bases, and 18 bases lay in between. Germline V lookup: CDR1 MNHEY, CDR2 SMNVEV (reference sequence). In DNA form, the CDR3 reads TGTGCCAGCGCCGAGCAAGGTCTTACTCTCCACTTT. It is translated as CASAEQGLTLHF.

This clonotype was seen many times. The chain is built from TRBV7-9 and TRBJ2-3, with D maybe TRBD1 (6 bases). CDR3 length equals 14 residues. Trimming pared 5 bases from V and 6 bases from J, leaving 15 bases between. In germline, CDR1 is SEHNR, CDR2 FQNEAQ (reference sequence). The CDR3 nucleotides are TGTGCCAGCAGCCGGGCAGGGGCGTGGGATACGCAGTATTTT. Protein sequence: CASSRAGAWDTQYF.

For the CDR3, the DNA is TGTGCCAGCAGGAGGATGGACGGCCAGCCCCAGCATTTT. Translated, it gives CASRRMDGQPQHF. J is TRBJ1-5 and V is TRBV2; D not certain. Germline CDR1 is SNHLY and CDR2 is FYNNEI. Trimming shortened V by 6 bases and J by 7 bases, and 13 bases separated the two germline ends. This CDR3 has 13 residues.

This clonotype was found many times. This sequence joins TRBV30 and TRBJ2-5, with D possibly matching TRBD1 (8 bases). The CDR3 consists of 13 residues. The germline V gene encodes CDR1 GTSNPN and CDR2 SVGIG (reference sequence). Trimming shortened V by 5 bases and J by 9 bases, and 19 bases separated the two germline ends. The CDR3: CAWRRGQAGAQYF. Here the CDR3 DNA reads TGTGCCTGGCGTCGGGGACAGGCGGGGGCCCAGTACTTC.

The J gene is TRBJ2-3, the V gene TRBV5-1, with D perhaps TRBD2 (6 bases). CDR1 and CDR2 from the germline V gene are SGHRS and YFSETQ. The CDR3 is 15 residues long. Trimming removed 4 bases from V and 2 bases from J, with 14 bases in between. The CDR3 spells CASSPRDSHTDTQYF. In DNA, the CDR3 is TGCGCCAGCAGCCCCCGGGACTCCCACACAGATACGCAGTATTTT.

This clonotype was found a few times. This sequence joins TRBV20-1 and TRBJ1-4; unclear D gene. This CDR3 comprises 12 residues. Trimming cost V 4 bases and J 3 bases, with 6 bases left between them. Germline CDR1 and CDR2: DFQATT and SNEGSKA (reference sequence). The chain's CDR3 is CSAKGPNEKLFF. CDR3 nucleotides: TGCAGTGCTAAGGGTCCTAATGAAAAACTGTTTTTT.

The genes are TRBV15 and TRBJ1-5; TRBD1 is a possible D gene (6 bases). Trimming stripped 2 bases from V and 6 bases from J, with 14 bases between. This CDR3 has 15 residues. From germline, CDR1 is LNHNV and CDR2 YYDKDF (reference sequence). The CDR3 region is CATSRSGTMSQPQHF. Here the CDR3 DNA reads TGTGCCACCAGCAGATCGGGGACAATGAGTCAGCCCCAGCATTTT. Together with reference TRBV15 and TRBJ1-5, the CDR3 gives the full variable domain: DAMVIQNPRYQVTQFGKPVTLSCSQTLNHNVMYWYQQKSSQAPKLLFHYYDKDFNNEADTPDNFQSRRPNTSFCFLDIRSPGLGDTAMYLCATSRSGTMSQPQHFGDGTRLSIL.